This TCR beta chain was recorded in a study of T-cell reconstitution after alpha-beta-depleted transplantation in children. The V end lost 6 bases, the J end lost 4 bases, and 12 bases lay between the germline ends. The V gene's germline CDR1 is MNHEY and CDR2 SMNVEV (reference sequence). The CDR3 totals 13 residues. This clonotype was seen only a few times. Antigen: not known. Findings of the study overall: T-cell counts and diversity at one year following transplant were attributed mainly to newly produced T cells. Some patients' high day-60 TCRbeta diversity was attributed to recipient cells surviving conditioning. Where alpha-beta T cells came from about two months after transplant was reportedly several hundred expanded graft clones.

Preparing the TCRbeta library involved the use of unique molecular identifiers. TCRdb re-called the PCR reads with MiXCR, one entry per CDR3 protein. The table lists under 750,000 distinct CDR3 sequences, under 25% of them singletons. The sample in question was PBMCs, mostly from graft donor cells, obtained 360 days after TCRalphabeta/CD19-depleted stem cell transplant. J is TRBJ2-5 and V is TRBV27; either TRBD1 or TRBD2 may fit D (6 bases each). The sequence was collected from a boy younger than two who had a stem cell transplant for acute myeloid leukemia, so the T cells may come from the graft donor. The CDR3 protein is CASRSGAGETQYF. The CDR3 DNA reads as TGTGCCAGCAGATCGGGGGCTGGAGAGACCCAGTACTTC.